This passage covers 11 T cell receptor beta chains from one sample sequenced in a study of T cells in localized non-small cell lung cancer. Clones were sequenced by immunoSEQ multiplex PCR, and TCRdb holds only the in-frame ones, with some missing. The sample has about 1,400 clones; under 30% are singletons. The sample in question was normal lung tissue next to the tumor, obtained before any cancer treatment. These receptors came from a man between 40 and 70 years old with stage II squamous cell lung carcinoma.

This clone was observed a handful of times. V usage is TRBV15 and J usage is TRBJ1-5, with unresolved D. V was clipped by 0 bases and J by 7 bases, with 13 bases between them. Germline V gives CDR1 LNHNV, CDR2 YYDKDF (reference sequence). The CDR3 runs 15 residues. CDR3 region: CATSRDSSVLQPQHF. DNA of the CDR3: TGTGCCACCAGCAGAGATTCGAGCGTTCTGCAGCCCCAGCATTTT.

The chain links TRBV16 to TRBJ2-4, with D maybe TRBD2 (5 bases). Germline CDR1 KGHSY, CDR2 FQNENV. V lost 0 bases, J lost 8 bases, and 11 bases lay in between. The CDR3 length is 14 residues. The CDR3 DNA reads as TGTGCCAGCAGCCAATCGGGTGAGGGAGACATTCAGTACTTC. Translation gives CASSQSGEGDIQYF. Together with reference TRBV16 and TRBJ2-4, the CDR3 gives the full variable domain: GEEVAQTPKHLVRGEGQKAKLYCAPIKGHSYVFWYQQVLKNEFKFLISFQNENVFDETGMPKERFSAKCLPNSPCSLEIQATKLEDSAVYFCASSQSGEGDIQYFGAGTRLSVL.

The V call is TRBV5-1, the J call TRBJ1-2; D uncertain. The CDR3 totals 16 residues. Germline V gives CDR1 SGHRS, CDR2 YFSETQ. V was cut by 4 bases and J by 2 bases, with 18 bases left in between. The CDR3 coding sequence is TGCGCCAGCAGCGAGCCCTCCGGGCCGTCCAACTATGGCTACACCTTC. Encoded protein: CASSEPSGPSNYGYTF.

This chain links TRBV19 with TRBJ2-1; 9 bases map to TRBD2. The CDR3 loop spans 18 amino acids. The V segment lost 4 bases and the J segment 0 bases; nucleotides outside the gene matches: 10. The germline V gene has CDR1 LNHDA and CDR2 SQIVND (reference sequence). Written as DNA, the CDR3 is TGTGCCAGTAGTAGTGCGCGCGGGGGGGCCATCTCCTACAATGAGCAGTTCTTC. Translation: CASSSARGGAISYNEQFF.

The rearrangement joins TRBV19 to TRBJ1-3, with D unclear. Germline assignment: CDR1 LNHDA and CDR2 SQIVND (reference sequence). Between the trimmed V and J ends, which lost 7 bases and 3 bases, there was a span of 10 bases. This CDR3 has 13 residues. The CDR3 loop reads CASIKGGGNTIYF. The CDR3 bases are TGTGCCAGTATCAAGGGTGGTGGAAACACCATATATTTT.

This clone was recorded a few times. V gene TRBV9 combines with J gene TRBJ1-1; 7 bases line up with TRBD1. After removal of 6 bases from V and 0 bases from J, the junction contained 11 bases not matched to a gene. CDR3 length: 16 residues. Looked up from germline, CDR1 is SGDLS and CDR2 is YYNGEE. CDR3 nucleotide sequence: TGTGCCAGCACACAGGGGTCCTTGACTATGAACACTGAAGCTTTCTTT. Its protein is CASTQGSLTMNTEAFF.

This clone is labeled large. J is TRBJ1-5 and V is TRBV29-1; perhaps TRBD1 as D (5 bases). This CDR3 has 13 residues. The V gene's germline CDR1 is SQVTM and CDR2 ANQGSEA. V was shortened by 6 bases and J by 10 bases, with 19 bases between the two germline ends. CDR3 bases: TGCAGCGTGGCTTGGGCCCCAAGGGGACCCCAGCATTTT. It yields the protein CSVAWAPRGPQHF.

The V call is TRBV14, the J call TRBJ2-3, with TRBD2 as a possible D gene (5 bases). Trimming stripped 6 bases from V and 6 bases from J, with 16 bases between. In germline, CDR1 is SGHDN, CDR2 FVKESK. CDR3 length equals 14 residues. Written as DNA, the CDR3 is TGTGCCAGCAGACCCACCGGACTGGGGGATACGCAGTATTTT. This encodes CASRPTGLGDTQYF. Drawing the rest from reference TRBV14 and TRBJ2-3, the complete variable domain is EAGVTQFPSHSVIEKGQTVTLRCDPISGHDNLYWYRRVMGKEIKFLLHFVKESKQDESGMPNNRFLAERTGGTYSTLKVQPAELEDSGVYFCASRPTGLGDTQYFGPGTRLTVL.

The CDR3 DNA reads TGTGCCTCCCTCCGGGGGGTTAATGAAAAACTGTTTTTT. Protein sequence: CASLRGVNEKLFF. This chain connects TRBV19 to TRBJ1-4, with a weak D call TRBD1 (5 bases). CDR3 length: 13 residues. Between the trimmed V and J ends, which lost 11 bases and 4 bases, there was a span of 14 bases. The germline gives CDR1 LNHDA, CDR2 SQIVND (reference sequence).

The DNA of the CDR3 is TGTGCCTGGCGCAGGGGAACTGAAGCTTTCTTT. It yields the protein CAWRRGTEAFF. The V gene is TRBV30, the J gene TRBJ1-1; D is possibly TRBD1 (6 bases). The CDR3 is made up of 11 amino acids. Germline V gene sequence: CDR1 GTSNPN, CDR2 SVGIG (reference sequence). Trimming shortened V by 5 bases and J by 5 bases, and 9 bases separated the two germline ends.

By sample share, this clone is large. This chain uses TRBV14 with TRBJ2-3; a possible D gene is TRBD1 (6 bases). The germline V gene encodes CDR1 SGHDN and CDR2 FVKESK. This CDR3 is 14 amino acids long. Trimming left V 4 bases short and J 2 bases short, with 10 bases between. The DNA of the CDR3 is TGTGCCAGCAGCCGTACAGGGACCACAGATACGCAGTATTTT. It yields the protein CASSRTGTTDTQYF. Variable domain in full (rest from reference TRBV14 and TRBJ2-3): EAGVTQFPSHSVIEKGQTVTLRCDPISGHDNLYWYRRVMGKEIKFLLHFVKESKQDESGMPNNRFLAERTGGTYSTLKVQPAELEDSGVYFCASSRTGTTDTQYFGPGTRLTVL.